The present T cell receptor (beta chain) was sequenced within a study of cytomegalovirus exposure and HLA in healthy donors (dated by TCRdb to the late 2010s). With regard to the full study: An earlier analysis of some 600 of the donors reported about 280 Gb of sequence data and 100 million to 120 million unique TCR beta sequences obtained from about 170 million T cells. About 280 gigabases of sequencing data and 70 million to 95 million unique TCR sequences made up an early release that covered several hundred HLA-typed donors. The genetic ancestry cluster associated with self-reported Caucasian donors included approximately 85% of the 398 genotyped donors. The study aimed to test whether cataloging public T cell receptors could reveal signatures of past pathogen exposure. The T cell repertoires of 666 subjects were profiled by immunosequencing and related to cytomegalovirus serostatus. Besides the first cohort of hundreds of subjects, a separate validation cohort made up of some 110 different subjects was used. The study combined high-throughput TCR immunosequencing, statistical association of individual TCRs with disease status, and machine learning to predict cytomegalovirus infection status. A later analysis re-analyzed previously published TCR beta repertoires from approximately 670 donors and added high-resolution HLA genotyping to study TCR occurrence patterns. Rather than drawing on any new phenotypic data, the later analysis identified candidate immune exposures from TCR beta sequences and the way those sequences occurred across donors. To decide whether each TCR beta V gene segment behaved as functional or pseudogenic, an earlier analysis of nearly 600 of the donors relied on high-throughput TCR beta sequencing. Alongside the repertoire data, information on donor age, sex, ethnicity and CMV serostatus was compiled. A later genetic analysis used genome-wide SNP genotypes for about 60% of the 666 donors, treating that subset as a discovery cohort. Every repertoire in the discovery cohort had been generated on one and the same sequencing platform. Class I and class II HLA loci were covered by the typing at four-digit resolution. Typing coverage varied by locus: roughly 629-640 donors for A, B, C, DRB1 and DQB1; approximately 500 for DQA1; more than 600 for DPA1; about 450 for DPB1. Because of strong linkage in the cohort, 4 to 6 DR-DQ haplotypes were treated as single units for association and clustering. Among roughly 400 genotyped donors of the cohort, an average of around 250,000 unique TCR beta nucleotide sequences was sequenced per donor, of which 15% to 20% were non-productive. Study-wide findings and limitations: Across donors, most TCR sequences were observed very rarely, whereas some public TCRs were present in many individuals. In a later analysis, most CMV-associated TCR beta chains were found to appear HLA-restricted, with HLA associations seemingly driven largely by CMV exposure. Correlated functional status among segregating V segments might reflect linkage disequilibrium, but an unknown experimental factor could not be ruled out. Immune exposure information for the cohort was limited to CMV serostatus. Strong co-occurrence of HLA alleles, especially DR and DQ, made assigning TCR associations to individual alleles difficult. Because some donors lacked HLA typing at each locus, the association tests relied only on the typed subset. The presence/absence analyses assumed that sequencing depth was roughly uniform across donors, and that assumption may not be true. In a later analysis, the rate of TCR association differed among HLA loci, with DRB1 alleles having the most associated TCRs and HLA-C alleles having the fewest. The 87-base-pair reads could not distinguish some IMGT-functional V segments, including TRBV6-2 and TRBV6-3, so those segments were excluded. At a false discovery rate of 0.05, a later analysis linked 16,951 TCR beta sequences to specific HLA alleles. The sequencing pipeline was judged likely to have produced a cluster of highly shared sequence variants as a technical artifact. A further reported finding was that TCR beta sequences accurately predicted the HLA-A and HLA-B alleles for most subjects in the first cohort. Only TCR beta chains were sequenced in this cohort, and the absence of alpha or paired-chain data limited detectable features. A later genetic analysis reported fewer N-insertions in productive TCRs among donors in an Asian-associated ancestry cluster than the approximately 670-donor mean. In a later genetic analysis, a missense DCLRE1C variant was associated with V-gene and J-gene trimming of TCR beta chains, and the association was replicated in an independent cohort. In a later analysis, HLA-associated TCR beta chains showed more clonal expansion and lower generation probabilities than non-associated chains that were equally common. According to the authors, the approach could potentially be generalized to other disease states and immunological phenotypes. In both the original and validation cohorts, the classifier was reported to diagnose cytomegalovirus status with high specificity and sensitivity. The study gave a list of 150 to 200 TCR beta chains associated with cytomegalovirus. In an earlier analysis of 587 of the donors, most TCR beta V segments were observed in productive rearrangements about 90% or about 30% of the time, broadly matching IMGT annotations. In vitro tests confirmed that a few of the cytomegalovirus-associated TCR beta chains recognize cytomegalovirus antigens. A later analysis reported that several top co-occurrence clusters appeared linked to parvovirus B19, influenza, CMV and Epstein-Barr virus. About 17 rarely observed V segments, including chromosome 9 orphons, were excluded from the earlier analysis of a few hundred of the donors because counts were too low.

Comments on this clone: The target of this receptor is not known. One junction end disagrees with the germline gene, perhaps due to a read error.

The method was the immunoSEQ multiplex PCR assay. For the multiplex PCR, a mixture combining 60 forward primers for TCR Vbeta segments and 13 reverse primers for TCR Jbeta segments was used. The CDR3 region of rearranged TCR beta genes was amplified from genomic DNA with a multiplex PCR assay. The amplified TCR beta libraries were sequenced on the Illumina HiSeq System as 87-base-pair reads. Per the authors' processing: In a later analysis, roughly 80 million unique TCR beta chains were counted across the roughly 610 repertoires, and around 11 million of these chains were shared by at least two donors. Raw reads were error-corrected and collapsed into unique sequences by a nearest-neighbor algorithm in which closely related sequences were merged to remove PCR and sequencing errors. Alignment of CDR3 sequences to IMGT reference sequences was used to assign V, D and J gene segments. For a sequence to be retained, at least a six-nucleotide match to both a V gene segment and a J gene segment was required. Rearrangements were classified as productive when the CDR3 lacked stop codons and remained in frame with V and J, and all other rearrangements were classified as non-productive. CDR3 was defined according to IMGT convention as the region running from the second conserved V-encoded cysteine to the conserved J-encoded phenylalanine. In an earlier analysis of around 540 of the donors, sequences lacking an unambiguous match to a single V gene segment were excluded. An earlier analysis of about 590 of the donors classified V segments as functional when productive rearrangements were above 56.7% and as segregating when the standard deviation between donors was above 5%. To diagnose cytomegalovirus status from the catalog of TCR beta chain sequences, a statistical classification framework was built. A later analysis assigned V and J genes by comparing TCR nucleotide sequences with IMGT/GENE-DB human TR gene sequences. The TCRdist pipeline was used in a later analysis to assign CDR3 sequences and most-parsimonious VDJ recombination scenarios. In a later analysis, every TCR beta chain was defined by the combination of its CDR3 amino acid sequence and its V-gene family, and reads without a unique V-gene family were dropped. To address suspected cross-contamination and a sequencing artifact, a later analysis removed 592 highly shared, low-generation-probability nucleotide sequences. For each public chain, a later analysis derived a clonal expansion index from normalized ranks of inferred template counts within each repertoire. A later analysis computed generation probabilities with a VDJ recombination model fitted to out-of-frame rearrangements, and checked the results against IGoR. In a later analysis, TCR-TCR, TCR-HLA and TCR-CMV co-occurrence was scored with hypergeometric tests, and a repertoire-size bias correction was applied to TCR pairs. A later analysis estimated false discovery rates by permuting HLA or CMV assignments 20 times. A later analysis grouped co-occurring TCRs with DBSCAN, adding TCRdist sequence similarity when clustering within HLA-allele-positive subsets. For co-occurrence clustering, repertoires with fewer than 30,000 or more than 120,000 public chains were excluded, along with a handful of repertoires with anomalous nucleotide sharing. Not all clones reach the TCRdb copy of this immuneACCESS table, which keeps in-frame sequences only. Checked studies attribute under half of the gap to unresolved V genes and leave the rest unexplained. For V, J and clone size, that table is used; D and trimming come from the DNA. The sample has tens of thousands of clones on record, roughly 72% of them singletons. Clones ranked in the top ten supply about 20% of the sample.

The cohort consisted of 600 or so healthy bone marrow donors. Cohort members were all nominally healthy when sampled, although unrecorded immune exposures were likely present. The donor tested CMV seropositive, placing the donor among the 289 seropositive members of the cohort. Each donor provided a peripheral blood sample, and peripheral blood mononuclear cells were used for TCR beta sequencing. The Qiagen DNeasy Blood Extraction Kit was used to extract genomic DNA from the blood cell samples. The CDR3 spans 11 residues, from the cysteine through the phenylalanine. Only the CDR3 DNA is retained, 33 bases long and in frame from the first base. From a lookup of the germline V gene, CDR1 and CDR2 are MDHEN and SYDVKM.

This receptor was taken from a woman aged 25 to 39 in good health and CMV-seropositive. The chain uses TRBV28 and TRBJ1-2; the D gene is perhaps TRBD1, on 6 matching bases. Input material: PBMCs. At the DNA level, the sequence is TGTGCCAGCAGTTCAATCTTGACAGGTTACTTC. This is translated as CASSSILTGYF.